This T cell receptor beta chain derives from a study of blood T cell repertoires in COVID-19. Study background: Samples of COVID-19 (acute and convalescent) were obtained from the United States, Italy and Spain.

Profiled with immunoSEQ multiplex PCR; TCRdb holds only in-frame clones, not every one. The sample holds tens of thousands of clones, more than 75% seen once. From germline, CDR1 is KGHSH and CDR2 LQKENI. The CDR3 has 14 amino acids. V lost 3 bases, J lost 0 bases, and 8 bases lay in between. Sequencing was performed on peripheral blood. This TCR was sampled from a human donor in a cohort sampled during active COVID-19. This chain uses TRBV18 with TRBJ1-1; maybe TRBD1 (6 bases). The CDR3 nucleotides read TGTGCCAGCTCACCGGACAGTATGAACACTGAAGCTTTCTTT. It translates to CASSPDSMNTEAFF.